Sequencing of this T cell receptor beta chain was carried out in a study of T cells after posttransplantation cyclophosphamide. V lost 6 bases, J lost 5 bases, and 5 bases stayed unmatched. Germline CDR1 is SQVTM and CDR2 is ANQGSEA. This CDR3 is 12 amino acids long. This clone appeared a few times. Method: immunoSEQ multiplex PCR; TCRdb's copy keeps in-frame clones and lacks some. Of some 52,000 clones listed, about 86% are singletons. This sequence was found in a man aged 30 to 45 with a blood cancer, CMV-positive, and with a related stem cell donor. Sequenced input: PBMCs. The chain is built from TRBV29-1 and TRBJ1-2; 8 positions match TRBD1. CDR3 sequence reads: CSVGGQDYGYTF. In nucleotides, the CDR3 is TGCAGCGTGGGGGGACAGGATTATGGCTACACCTTC.